The 31 T cell receptor beta chains listed next were all sequenced from one sample in a study of cytomegalovirus exposure and HLA in healthy donors (dated by TCRdb to 2016 to 2017). Libraries were made using the immunoSEQ multiplex PCR assay. For the multiplex PCR, a mixture combining 60 forward primers for TCR Vbeta segments and 13 reverse primers for TCR Jbeta segments was used. This is the immuneACCESS table as TCRdb keeps it, with only in-frame sequences that have V and J called. A part of the clones is gone; compared with another copy, unresolved V genes explain less than half, and the rest is unexplained. For this sample the table gives over 150,000 clones, of which approximately 76% were detected only once. The ten largest clones take up approximately 1.4% of the sample. Sample: PBMCs. All receptors come from a man in his sixties in good health and CMV-seronegative.

CDR3 DNA sequence: TGTGCCAGCAGCTTTGGGAGGGGAGGTGAGACCCAGTACTTC. Translation gives CASSFGRGGETQYF. The chain recombines TRBV7-9 with TRBJ2-5; 7 bases are shared with TRBD2. Losses at the gene ends were 3 bases for V and 5 bases for J; bases not matched to a gene: 6. Germline assignment: CDR1 SEHNR and CDR2 FQNEAQ (reference sequence). This CDR3 has 14 residues.

V gene TRBV30 combines with J gene TRBJ2-1; TRBD2 aligns across 7 bases. Germline assignment: CDR1 GTSNPN and CDR2 SVGIG (reference sequence). Unmatched junction bases numbered 8, after V lost 6 bases and J lost 3 bases. The CDR3 extends over 14 amino acids. CDR3 sequence reads: CACLPSGSYNEQFF. Here the CDR3 DNA reads TGTGCCTGTCTACCTAGCGGCAGCTACAATGAGCAGTTCTTC.

Comments on this clone: With a much larger clone just one base away, this may be a read error. The same CDR3 arises from other DNA sequences in this sample as well. The genes are TRBV7-2 and TRBJ1-1, with D perhaps matching TRBD1 (6 bases). CDR3 length: 13 amino acids. Trimming shortened V by 3 bases and J by 1 base, and 6 bases separated the two germline ends. Germline loops: CDR1 SGHTA, CDR2 FQGNSA. CDR3 in amino acids: CASSLGQNTEAFF. The CDR3 DNA follows: TGTGCCAGCAGCTTGGGACAGAACACTGAAGCTTTCTTT.

V and J are TRBV15 and TRBJ1-2; D may be TRBD1 (5 bases). CDR3 length: 15 amino acids. V gave up 5 bases and J gave up 4 bases, with 17 bases separating them. Germline V gene lookup returns CDR1 LNHNV and CDR2 YYDKDF (reference sequence). The CDR3 loop is CATSRGVTEFYGYTF. In DNA form, the CDR3 reads TGTGCCACCAGCCGAGGGGTGACAGAGTTCTATGGCTACACCTTC.

The chain is built from TRBV6-5 and TRBJ2-3; 9 nucleotides agree with TRBD2. The trim removed 4 bases at V and 4 bases at J, leaving 6 bases unmatched. The length of the CDR3 is 15 residues. The germline gives CDR1 MNHEY, CDR2 SVGAGI. Here the CDR3 reads CASSFSGRTADTQYF. The CDR3 DNA follows: TGTGCCAGCAGTTTTAGCGGGAGAACAGCAGATACGCAGTATTTT.

Concerning this clone itself: The sample carries other DNA sequences with the same CDR3. The J gene is TRBJ1-2, the V gene TRBV29-1, with a possible D match to TRBD1 (5 bases). Trimming shortened V by 1 base and J by 8 bases, and 8 bases separated the two germline ends. Germline V gives CDR1 SQVTM, CDR2 ANQGSEA. The length of the CDR3 is 11 residues. The CDR3 coding sequence is TGCAGCGTTGAAGGGGGGGGAGGCTACACCTTC. Amino acid sequence: CSVEGGGGYTF.

The J gene is TRBJ1-2, the V gene TRBV28; the match to TRBD1 covers 9 bases. The germline gives CDR1 MDHEN, CDR2 SYDVKM. The CDR3 is 13 amino acids. V trimming: 6 bases; J trimming: 8 bases; junction bases outside the gene matches: 7. The DNA of the CDR3 is TGTGCCAGCAGGCTGGGACAGGGCGGAGGCTACACCTTC. This gives the protein CASRLGQGGGYTF.

The chain carries TRBV12-1 and TRBJ2-7; the D call TRBD2 from the table was never checked on the DNA. TRBV12-1 constitutes a pseudogene. This CDR3 contains 18 residues. Written as DNA, the CDR3 is TGTGCCAGCAGCTTTGTGTTGATAGCGGGAGTCGAATTCTACGAGCAGTACTTC. Translated, it gives CASSFVLIAGVEFYEQYF.

The genes are TRBV16 and TRBJ1-2; D possibly corresponds to TRBD1 (5 bases). V lost 7 bases, J lost 1 base, and 16 bases lay in between. This CDR3 comprises 15 residues. CDR1 and CDR2 (germline): KGHSY, FQNENV. The CDR3 here is CASTQVRDFNYGYTF. The DNA of the CDR3 is TGTGCCAGCACCCAGGTACGGGACTTTAACTATGGCTACACCTTC. Complete variable domain (other parts from reference TRBV16 and TRBJ1-2): GEEVAQTPKHLVRGEGQKAKLYCAPIKGHSYVFWYQQVLKNEFKFLISFQNENVFDETGMPKERFSAKCLPNSPCSLEIQATKLEDSAVYFCASTQVRDFNYGYTFGSGTRLTVV.

The count of this clone is one. This chain joins TRBV10-3 and TRBJ2-5, with 7 bases that match TRBD1. After removal of 6 bases from V and 2 bases from J, the junction contained 6 bases not matched to a gene. The CDR3 length is 14 residues. Germline V CDR1 and CDR2: ENHRY, SYGVKD. The CDR3 reads CAIRSGTAQETQYF. The CDR3 region has the DNA TGTGCCATCAGATCCGGGACAGCTCAAGAGACCCAGTACTTC.

J is TRBJ1-2 and V is TRBV7-9; 11 positions match TRBD1. V lost 5 bases and J lost 4; bases outside the gene matches: 6. The CDR3 runs to 15 residues. Looked up from germline, CDR1 is SEHNR and CDR2 is FQNEAQ (reference sequence). CDR3 DNA: TGTGCCAGCAGCCTCGGACAGGGGGCGATCTATGGCTACACCTTC. Protein sequence: CASSLGQGAIYGYTF.

The gene calls are TRBV27 and TRBJ2-3; 7 bases are shared with TRBD2. The germline V gene encodes CDR1 MNHEY and CDR2 SMNVEV (reference sequence). The CDR3 is made up of 15 amino acids. Unmatched junction bases numbered 11, after V lost 5 bases and J lost 6 bases. CDR3 coding DNA: TGTGCCAGCAGTCCCTACCGACTAGCATCGGATACGCAGTATTTT. Encoded protein: CASSPYRLASDTQYF.

The V and J genes are TRBV11-2 and TRBJ2-7, with TRBD1 as a possible D gene (5 bases). The CDR3 covers 14 residues. The V end was cut by 3 bases, the J end by 8 bases, with 17 bases between. Germline V gene sequence: CDR1 SGHAT, CDR2 FQNNGV. The CDR3 loop reads CASSFDSLPRKQYF. DNA of the CDR3: TGTGCCAGCAGCTTCGACAGCCTCCCAAGGAAGCAGTACTTC.

V is TRBV7-9 and J is TRBJ1-2; tentative D call: TRBD1 (5 bases). This CDR3 comprises 18 residues. CDR1 is SEHNR, CDR2 FQNEAQ, per germline (reference sequence). The ends were cut back, 1 base at V and 0 bases at J, with 18 bases in the middle. The chain's CDR3 is CASSLDRDGGLANYGYTF. The CDR3, as DNA: TGTGCCAGCAGCTTAGATCGGGACGGGGGGTTAGCTAACTATGGCTACACCTTC.

The chain recombines TRBV5-1 with TRBJ2-3, with a tentative D call TRBD1 (5 bases). The CDR3 spans 14 residues. V gave up 2 bases and J gave up 1 base, with 8 bases separating them. CDR1 SGHRS and CDR2 YFSETQ come from the germline V gene. The CDR3 DNA reads as TGCGCCAGCAGCTTCCCCAGGGGCACAGATACGCAGTATTTT. As protein: CASSFPRGTDTQYF.

This rearrangement joins TRBV28 to TRBJ2-1; 9 nucleotides agree with TRBD2. The V and J ends lost 1 base and 7 bases, in that order; junction bases with no gene match: 5. This CDR3 has 15 amino acids. Germline lookup yields CDR1 MDHEN and CDR2 SYDVKM. The CDR3 nucleotides read TGTGCCAGCAGTTTATCGGCTAGCGGGACGAATGAGCAGTTCTTC. Its protein is CASSLSASGTNEQFF. The complete variable domain, with remaining parts taken from reference TRBV28 and TRBJ2-1, reads DVKVTQSSRYLVKRTGEKVFLECVQDMDHENMFWYRQDPGLGLRLIYFSYDVKMKEKGDIPEGYSVSREKKERFSLILESASTNQTSMYLCASSLSASGTNEQFFGPGTRLTVL.

V usage is TRBV9 and J usage is TRBJ2-7; weak D call: TRBD1 (5 bases). The CDR3 contains 15 residues. CDR1 and CDR2 (germline): SGDLS, YYNGEE. Between the trimmed V and J ends, which lost 0 bases and 2 bases, there was a span of 12 bases. This CDR3 is CASSVEPLGPYEQYF. In DNA, the CDR3 is TGTGCCAGCAGCGTAGAGCCCCTGGGGCCCTACGAGCAGTACTTC.

In DNA form, the CDR3 reads TGTGCCAGCAGACCTGGACAGCCAACTAATGAAAAACTGTTTTTT. Its protein product is CASRPGQPTNEKLFF. V gene TRBV5-8 combines with J gene TRBJ1-4; a possible D gene is TRBD1 (6 bases). Trimming took 5 bases from V and 0 from J, leaving 11 bases between them. The CDR3 consists of 15 residues. Germline V gene sequence: CDR1 SGHTS, CDR2 YDEGEE. The variable domain in full, with the rest retrieved from reference TRBV5-8 and TRBJ1-4, is EAGVTQSPTHLIKTRGQQATLRCSPISGHTSVYWYQQALGLGLQFLLWYDEGEERNRGNFPPRFSGRQFPNYSSELNVNALELEDSALYLCASRPGQPTNEKLFFGSGTQLSVL.

V is TRBV10-3 and J is TRBJ1-4; 9 bases are a match to TRBD1. The germline CDR1 and CDR2 sequences are ENHRY and SYGVKD. Losses at the gene ends were 6 bases for V and 2 bases for J; bases not matched to a gene: 1. The CDR3 spans 14 residues. The CDR3 DNA is TGTGCCATCAGCGGGACAGGGACTAATGAAAAACTGTTTTTT. Translation gives CAISGTGTNEKLFF.

The rearrangement links TRBV25-1 to TRBJ2-7; 7 positions agree with TRBD1. Looked up from germline, CDR1 is MGHDK and CDR2 is SYGVNS. After removal of 4 bases from V and 4 bases from J, the junction contained 13 bases not matched to a gene. This CDR3 spans 16 amino acids. The CDR3 region is CASSGEPGTAAYEQYF. DNA for the CDR3: TGTGCCAGCAGTGGAGAACCCGGGACAGCAGCTTACGAGCAGTACTTC.

The V call is TRBV25-1, the J call TRBJ1-4, with a tentative D call TRBD1 (5 bases). Looked up from germline, CDR1 is MGHDK and CDR2 is SYGVNS. The CDR3 is made up of 14 amino acids. V lost 5 bases, J lost 7 bases, and 14 bases lay in between. The CDR3 DNA reads TGTGCCAGCAGTCTTCGCCAGGGTGGTGAAAAACTGTTTTTT. It specifies CASSLRQGGEKLFF.

J is TRBJ1-1 and V is TRBV7-3; D gene ambiguous. Germline V CDR1 and CDR2: SGHTA, FQGTGA. Trimming took 4 bases from V and 7 from J, leaving 13 bases between them. This CDR3 is built from 13 residues. The CDR3, as DNA: TGTGCCAGCAGCTCCTCCGGGAGAGATGAAGCTTTCTTT. Translated, it gives CASSSSGRDEAFF.

This clone appeared a few times. The V gene is TRBV7-2, the J gene TRBJ1-2; no reliable D call. CDR1 is SGHTA and CDR2 is FQGNSA in the germline V gene. Trimming removed 0 bases from V and 5 bases from J, with 7 bases in between. This CDR3 spans 13 amino acids. CDR3 sequence: CASSLAAGYGYTF. The CDR3 DNA sequence: TGTGCCAGCAGCTTAGCCGCCGGGTATGGCTACACCTTC.

V and J are TRBV7-9 and TRBJ1-4, with D possibly being TRBD1 (6 bases). Trimming removed 7 bases at V and 0 bases at J, with 15 bases between. CDR3 length: 16 amino acids. Germline V gene lookup returns CDR1 SEHNR and CDR2 FQNEAQ (reference sequence). CDR3 in DNA: TGTGCCAGCACCCACAGGGCCGATGCAACTAATGAAAAACTGTTTTTT. This encodes CASTHRADATNEKLFF. The complete variable domain, with remaining parts taken from reference TRBV7-9 and TRBJ1-4, reads DTGVSQNPRHKITKRGQNVTFRCDPISEHNRLYWYRQTLGQGPEFLTYFQNEAQLEKSRLLSDRFSAERPKGSFSTLEIQRTEQGDSAMYLCASTHRADATNEKLFFGSGTQLSVL.

The chain links TRBV11-2 to TRBJ2-3; TRBD2 matches at 13 bases. The CDR3 has 15 residues. V dropped 3 bases and J dropped 6; count of bases not matched to a gene: 3. Per the germline V gene, CDR1 is SGHAT and CDR2 is FQNNGV. The CDR3 loop reads CASSLGLAGRDTQYF. CDR3 coding DNA: TGTGCCAGCAGCTTGGGACTAGCGGGACGCGATACGCAGTATTTT.

The genes are TRBV15 and TRBJ2-1, with D unresolved. The CDR3 sequence is 14 residues long. Trimming left V 0 bases short and J 3 bases short, with 6 bases between. The germline V gene has CDR1 LNHNV and CDR2 YYDKDF (reference sequence). CDR3 residues: CATSRDPSYNEQFF. The CDR3 DNA reads as TGTGCCACCAGCAGAGATCCTAGCTACAATGAGCAGTTCTTC.

V is TRBV29-1 and J is TRBJ1-1; 9 positions match TRBD1. Germline trimming cut 6 bases from V and 4 bases from J; bases unmatched to any gene: 12. In germline, CDR1 is SQVTM, CDR2 ANQGSEA. CDR3 length: 15 amino acids. CDR3 DNA: TGCAGCGTCCTTCCCCAACAGGGGGCGGGCACTGAAGCTTTCTTT. It codes for CSVLPQQGAGTEAFF.

The chain links TRBV9 to TRBJ2-3, with D possibly matching TRBD1 (6 bases). Trimming left V 4 bases short and J 2 bases short, with 14 bases between. Germline V gene lookup returns CDR1 SGDLS and CDR2 YYNGEE. The CDR3 runs 15 residues. This CDR3 is CASSPLDSVTDTQYF. CDR3 in DNA: TGTGCCAGCAGCCCACTGGACAGTGTCACAGATACGCAGTATTTT.

The chain links TRBV7-3 to TRBJ1-1; D gene unclear. Germline V CDR1 and CDR2: SGHTA, FQGTGA. Trimming cost V 2 bases and J 10 bases, with 14 bases left between them. There are 13 residues in the CDR3. CDR3 sequence reads: CASSLSSSVGAFF. In DNA form, the CDR3 reads TGTGCCAGCAGCTTATCGTCCTCCGTCGGAGCTTTCTTT.

The chain combines TRBV30 with TRBJ2-2, with D possibly being TRBD2 (7 bases). With 5 bases removed from V and 5 bases from J, the gap between germline ends came to 12 bases. The CDR3 has 13 amino acids. Per germline, CDR1 GTSNPN and CDR2 SVGIG (reference sequence). CDR3 nucleotides: TGTGCCTGGTTGGGAGGGGGAACCGGGGAGCTGTTTTTT. This codes for CAWLGGGTGELFF.

This chain joins TRBV7-9 and TRBJ1-2, with 7 bases lining up with TRBD1. CDR1 is SEHNR and CDR2 is FQNEAQ in the germline V gene (reference sequence). The CDR3 has 16 residues. V shed 1 base, J shed 6 bases, and the junction held 11 bases outside the gene matches. The CDR3 DNA sequence: TGTGCCAGCAGCTTAGATCCCCCCCCCAGGGGGGATGGCTACACCTTC. This translates into CASSLDPPPRGDGYTF.